What follows are 23 T cell receptor beta chains derived from one specimen sequenced in a study of blood T cell repertoires in COVID-19. TCRdb's copy holds only in-frame clones and misses some; the assay was immunoSEQ multiplex PCR. The sample lists more than 200,000 clones, about nine tenths occurring once. The sample consisted of peripheral blood. The receptor source for this set is a man aged 25 to 40 with COVID-19, enrolled during active disease.

The V and J genes are TRBV28 and TRBJ2-2, with TRBD2 as a possible D gene (5 bases). V dropped 6 bases and J dropped 1 base, with 12 bases sitting between them. Germline values: CDR1 MDHEN, CDR2 SYDVKM. This CDR3 spans 15 amino acids. CDR3 DNA: TGTGCCAGCAGGGGTTCAAGCGGGAACACCGGGGAGCTGTTTTTT. It is translated as CASRGSSGNTGELFF.

This clone showed up just once. The V and J genes are TRBV5-1 and TRBJ1-3; D is unresolved. V lost 4 bases, J lost 0 bases, and 8 bases lay in between. This CDR3 region has 14 residues. Germline V gene sequence: CDR1 SGHRS, CDR2 YFSETQ. The CDR3 nucleotides read TGCGCCAGCAGCCTCCAGGTCTCTGGAAACACCATATATTTT. Translation gives CASSLQVSGNTIYF.

This chain uses TRBV7-9 with TRBJ1-2; TRBD1 aligns across 7 bases. Germline trimming cut 2 bases from V and 4 bases from J; bases unmatched to any gene: 4. The germline V gene has CDR1 SEHNR and CDR2 FQNEAQ (reference sequence). This CDR3 contains 14 residues. The CDR3 DNA is TGTGCCAGCAGCTTAAGGGCAGGGGGCTATGGCTACACCTTC. The encoded protein is CASSLRAGGYGYTF.

This chain connects TRBV18 to TRBJ1-2; TRBD1 agrees at 9 bases. This CDR3 comprises 15 residues. Germline V CDR1 and CDR2: KGHSH, LQKENI. The junction had 7 bases not matched to a gene; V was cut back by 6 bases and J by 2 bases. DNA for the CDR3: TGTGCCAGCTCCCTTTACAGGGGGCTAAACTATGGCTACACCTTC. This translates into CASSLYRGLNYGYTF.

The chain couples TRBV19 to TRBJ2-7; TRBD1 might be the D (5 bases). Germline V CDR1 and CDR2: LNHDA, SQIVND (reference sequence). V was clipped by 3 bases and J by 3 bases, with 9 bases between them. CDR3 length: 13 amino acids. CDR3 bases: TGTGCCAGTAGTATTTTCGGACACTACGAGCAGTACTTC. Translation: CASSIFGHYEQYF.

The chain uses TRBV15 and TRBJ2-1; 12 nucleotides match TRBD2. With V trimmed by 3 bases and J by 0 bases, 9 bases remained unmatched. Germline V gene sequence: CDR1 LNHNV, CDR2 YYDKDF (reference sequence). The CDR3 length is 19 residues. CDR3 sequence (DNA): TGTGCCACCAGCAGGTCGATTGGACTAGCGGGGAGCTCCTACAATGAGCAGTTCTTC. Its translation is CATSRSIGLAGSSYNEQFF.

This clone was seen just once. This chain uses TRBV28 with TRBJ1-5; 7 nucleotides line up with TRBD1. This CDR3 has 16 amino acids. The germline V gene has CDR1 MDHEN and CDR2 SYDVKM. Trimming cost V 3 bases and J 2 bases; bases outside gene matches: 7. CDR3 bases: TGTGCCAGCAGTTTCCACTCAGGGGGAGGCAATCAGCCCCAGCATTTT. It yields the protein CASSFHSGGGNQPQHF.

The V call is TRBV4-3, the J call TRBJ1-2; 7 bases align to TRBD1. CDR3 size: 15 residues. J was trimmed by 5 bases and V by 1 base; bases with no gene match: 7. Germline assignment: CDR1 LGHNA and CDR2 YSLEER. CDR3 protein: CASSQVEGAVYGYTF. The CDR3 nucleotides are TGCGCCAGCAGCCAAGTGGAGGGGGCGGTTTATGGCTACACCTTC.

The chain joins TRBV9 to TRBJ1-2; TRBD1 is a possible D gene (6 bases). The CDR3 runs to 14 residues. From germline, CDR1 is SGDLS and CDR2 YYNGEE. The V end was cut by 0 bases, the J end by 5 bases, with 11 bases between. The DNA for the CDR3 is TGTGCCAGCAGCGTAGGACAGGTCGAATATGGCTACACCTTC. This translates into CASSVGQVEYGYTF.

The rearrangement links TRBV4-1 to TRBJ1-1, with D maybe TRBD1 (5 bases). The V end lost 4 bases, the J end lost 7 bases, and 19 bases lay between the germline ends. Germline V CDR1 and CDR2: MGHRA, YSYEKL. This CDR3 is built from 15 residues. CDR3 nucleotide sequence: TGCGCCAGCAGCCCCAGGGAACGTAGTGGGCTTGAAGCTTTCTTT. Amino acids: CASSPRERSGLEAFF.

This clone was seen a handful of times. The rearrangement joins TRBV5-1 to TRBJ2-7; tentative D call: TRBD1 (6 bases). This CDR3 has 14 residues. The germline CDR1 and CDR2 sequences are SGHRS and YFSETQ. The V and J ends lost 0 bases and 4 bases respectively, with 11 bases between them. The CDR3 reads CASSLAGAVYEQYF. DNA of the CDR3: TGCGCCAGCAGCTTGGCAGGGGCGGTTTACGAGCAGTACTTC.

The chain links TRBV13 to TRBJ1-5, with D hard to call. Between the trimmed V and J ends, which lost 2 bases and 2 bases, there was a span of 10 bases. Germline CDR1 and CDR2: PRHDT and FYEKMQ (reference sequence). The CDR3 covers 15 residues. The CDR3 loop is CASSLKDWGNQPQHF. For the CDR3, the DNA is TGTGCCAGCAGCTTAAAGGACTGGGGCAATCAGCCCCAGCATTTT.

The rearrangement uses TRBV13 and TRBJ2-1, with 8 bases identical to TRBD2. From germline, CDR1 is PRHDT and CDR2 FYEKMQ (reference sequence). The trim removed 5 bases at V and 3 bases at J, leaving 9 bases unmatched. The CDR3 totals 16 residues. CDR3 DNA sequence: TGTGCCAGCAGCGACCCCGGAACTAGCGGCTACAATGAGCAGTTCTTC. Encoded protein: CASSDPGTSGYNEQFF.

The V and J genes are TRBV4-2 and TRBJ2-7; a possible D gene is TRBD2 (7 bases). The CDR3 length is 16 residues. The germline V gene has CDR1 LGHNA and CDR2 YNFKEQ. Deletions cut 1 base from V and 0 bases from J, with 13 bases between. DNA for the CDR3: TGTGCCAGCAGCCAAGTGGGGGGGCCACGCTCCTACGAGCAGTACTTC. Amino acid sequence: CASSQVGGPRSYEQYF.

This rearrangement joins TRBV18 to TRBJ1-4, with 7 bases that match TRBD1. CDR1 is KGHSH, CDR2 LQKENI, per germline. The V and J ends lost 2 bases and 3 bases, in that order; junction bases with no gene match: 3. The CDR3 runs to 15 residues. The DNA of the CDR3 is TGTGCCAGCTCACCAACAGGGACAGCTAATGAAAAACTGTTTTTT. Translating it yields CASSPTGTANEKLFF.

The chain is built from TRBV4-1 and TRBJ2-5, with 10 bases lining up with TRBD1. Germline V gives CDR1 MGHRA, CDR2 YSYEKL. V lost 2 bases, J lost 4 bases, and 7 bases stayed unmatched. The CDR3 sequence is 16 residues long. CDR3 in amino acids: CASSQHRTGGAETQYF. CDR3 bases: TGCGCCAGCAGCCAACATAGGACAGGGGGAGCAGAGACCCAGTACTTC.

The J gene is TRBJ1-1, the V gene TRBV12-5; 11 bases line up with TRBD1. Germline trimming cut 8 bases from V and 1 base from J; bases unmatched to any gene: 6. This CDR3 is built from 15 residues. Germline CDR1 LGHNT, CDR2 FRNRAP. This chain's CDR3 is CASRGDRGSNTEAFF. As DNA, the CDR3 is TGTGCTAGTCGGGGGGACAGGGGGTCGAACACTGAAGCTTTCTTT.

V and J are TRBV7-7 and TRBJ2-7; maybe TRBD1 (6 bases). V was cut by 4 bases and J by 2 bases, with 9 bases left in between. Germline V CDR1 and CDR2: SSHAT, FNYEAQ (reference sequence). This CDR3 contains 13 residues. CDR3 region: CASSWGQAYEQYF. DNA for the CDR3: TGTGCCAGCAGCTGGGGACAAGCCTACGAGCAGTACTTC.

This chain joins TRBV13 and TRBJ1-5; D unclear. Germline CDR1 PRHDT, CDR2 FYEKMQ (reference sequence). The V and J ends lost 2 bases and 9 bases respectively, with 26 bases between them. The CDR3 contains 18 residues. CDR3: CASSLCPRRQNYQGPQHF. CDR3 nucleotide sequence: TGTGCCAGCAGCTTATGTCCCCGCAGGCAAAATTATCAAGGGCCCCAGCATTTT.

The V call is TRBV30, the J call TRBJ2-4, with 7 bases that match TRBD1. Germline V gene sequence: CDR1 GTSNPN, CDR2 SVGIG (reference sequence). V gave up 0 bases and J gave up 6 bases; unmatched junction bases: 8. CDR3 length: 15 residues. CDR3 in amino acids: CAWSVLGGGGNIQYF. DNA for the CDR3: TGTGCCTGGAGTGTATTAGGGGGCGGCGGAAACATTCAGTACTTC.

The chain employs TRBV5-1 and TRBJ2-3; no reliable D call. V was shortened by 2 bases and J by 5 bases, with 9 bases between the two germline ends. This CDR3 is built from 13 residues. Per germline, CDR1 SGHRS and CDR2 YFSETQ. CDR3 protein: CASSFNGGDTQYF. The CDR3, as DNA: TGCGCCAGCAGCTTTAACGGCGGAGATACGCAGTATTTT.

The rearrangement joins TRBV5-1 to TRBJ2-7; perhaps TRBD1 as D (5 bases). V dropped 0 bases and J dropped 3 bases, with 10 bases sitting between them. CDR1 is SGHRS and CDR2 is YFSETQ in the germline V gene. This CDR3 spans 14 amino acids. The chain's CDR3 is CASSLGGQNYEQYF. The CDR3 DNA is TGCGCCAGCAGCTTGGGAGGACAAAACTACGAGCAGTACTTC.

The J gene is TRBJ2-3, the V gene TRBV28; 9 bases line up with TRBD2. This CDR3 contains 14 residues. V was pared by 8 bases and J by 4 bases, with 7 bases of the junction left unmatched. Germline-derived CDR1 and CDR2 are MDHEN and SYDVKM. The CDR3 coding sequence is TGTGCCAGCCTTTTAGCGGGAGAGGCAGATACGCAGTATTTT. Amino acids: CASLLAGEADTQYF.